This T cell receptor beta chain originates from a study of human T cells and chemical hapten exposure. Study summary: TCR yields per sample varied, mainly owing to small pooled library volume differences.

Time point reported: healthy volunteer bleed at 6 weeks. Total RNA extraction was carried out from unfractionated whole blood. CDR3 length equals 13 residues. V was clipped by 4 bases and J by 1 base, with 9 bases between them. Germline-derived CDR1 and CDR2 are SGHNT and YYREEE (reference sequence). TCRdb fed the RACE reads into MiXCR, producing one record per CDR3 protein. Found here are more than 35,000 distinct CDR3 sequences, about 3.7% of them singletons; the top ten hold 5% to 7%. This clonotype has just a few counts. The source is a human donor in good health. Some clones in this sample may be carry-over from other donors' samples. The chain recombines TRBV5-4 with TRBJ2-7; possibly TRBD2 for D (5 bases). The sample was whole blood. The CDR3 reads CASSPRGSYEQYF. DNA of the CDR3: TGTGCCAGCAGCCCCCGGGGATCCTACGAGCAGTACTTC.